The T cell receptor beta chain described here comes from a study of T cell changes during pregnancy in multiple sclerosis. The repertoire was sequenced with immunoSEQ multiplex PCR; TCRdb's copy has only in-frame clones and lacks some. Here the sample spans tens of thousands of clones, about nine tenths being singletons. This TCR was sampled from a female donor with multiple sclerosis, enrolled in a pregnancy study. This sample comprised peripheral blood, obtained before pregnancy.

This CDR3 is CASRQERGGGGEQFF. CDR3 nucleotides: TGTGCCAGCAGACAAGAGCGCGGGGGGGGAGGTGAGCAGTTCTTC. The chain combines TRBV7-8 with TRBJ2-1; 9 positions match TRBD2. This CDR3 is 15 amino acids long. The germline CDR1 and CDR2 sequences are SGHVS and FQNEAQ. Trimming at V came to 6 bases and at J to 9 bases, leaving 12 bases not matched to a gene.